Below, 19 T cell receptor beta chains from the same sample are listed, as sequenced in a study of T-cell reconstitution after alpha-beta-depleted transplantation in children. Preparation of the TCRbeta library was carried out with unique molecular identifiers. One entry per CDR3 protein, called by TCRdb with MiXCR from the PCR reads. The sample gives some 300,000 distinct CDR3 sequences, 10% of which show up once; about 8% is in the top ten. Source: PBMCs, taken before TCRalphabeta/CD19-depleted stem cell transplant. Receptor source: a boy in the first two years of life with acute myeloid leukemia, due to receive a stem cell transplant.

As for this clonotype: Just one base apart from a much larger clone, this may be a read error. V and J are TRBV15 and TRBJ2-1, with a tentative D call TRBD1 (8 bases). Germline V CDR1 and CDR2: LNHNV, YYDKDF (reference sequence). Deletions cut 3 bases from V and 2 bases from J, with 14 bases between. The CDR3 totals 16 residues. Written as DNA, the CDR3 is TGTGCCACCAGCAGCGGGGAGGGACAGGCCTACAATGAGCAGTTCTTC. Translating gives CATSSGEGQAYNEQFF.

This clonotype has just a few counts. This rearrangement joins TRBV4-1 to TRBJ2-1; D unclear. Germline CDR1 MGHRA, CDR2 YSYEKL. The CDR3 totals 11 residues. The ends were cut back, 1 base at V and 8 bases at J, with 3 bases in the middle. The CDR3 bases are TGCGCCAGCAGCCAAGGCCATGAGCAGTTCTTC. Protein product: CASSQGHEQFF.

The V call is TRBV3-1, the J call TRBJ2-2; TRBD2 matches at 11 bases. The CDR3 has 19 residues. Germline V gene sequence: CDR1 LGHDT, CDR2 YNNKEL (reference sequence). The V segment lost 11 bases and the J segment 6 bases; nucleotides outside the gene matches: 23. The CDR3 DNA sequence: TGTGCCTTCTGCCCTTGGGTAGCGGGAGGGCCGTTAAGGGCCGGGGAGCTGTTTTTT. Amino acids: CAFCPWVAGGPLRAGELFF.

This clonotype was counted many times. The V and J genes are TRBV5-5 and TRBJ2-2, with 9 bases identical to TRBD1. CDR1 is SGHKS and CDR2 is YYEKEE in the germline V gene (reference sequence). There are 16 residues in the CDR3. With 2 bases clipped from V and 5 bases from J, the junction kept 7 bases outside the gene matches. CDR3: CASSLITGGGTGELFF. In DNA form, the CDR3 reads TGTGCCAGCAGCTTAATTACAGGGGGCGGAACCGGGGAGCTGTTTTTT.

This clonotype was seen many times. The gene calls are TRBV2 and TRBJ1-5; TRBD1 aligns across 10 bases. CDR3 size: 14 residues. V was clipped by 8 bases and J by 3 bases; unmatched bases: 4. The germline gives CDR1 SNHLY, CDR2 FYNNEI. The CDR3 DNA sequence: TGTGCCAGCGCAGGGACAGGGGCCAATCAGCCCCAGCATTTT. This translates into CASAGTGANQPQHF.

This clonotype has a count of ten or more. This chain uses TRBV5-1 with TRBJ1-2, with D unresolved. The germline V and J ends were trimmed by 0 bases and 0 bases, with 6 bases remaining between them. CDR3 length: 14 residues. From germline, CDR1 is SGHRS and CDR2 YFSETQ. CDR3: CASSLDLANYGYTF. DNA of the CDR3: TGCGCCAGCAGCTTGGACCTAGCTAACTATGGCTACACCTTC.

This clonotype was seen at least ten times. The V call is TRBV24-1, the J call TRBJ2-5; 7 positions agree with TRBD1. Per germline, CDR1 KGHDR and CDR2 SFDVKD. J gave up 3 bases and V 4 bases, and 7 bases lay outside the gene matches. This CDR3 has 15 residues. The CDR3 spells CATSEWTGLEETQYF. In nucleotides, the CDR3 is TGTGCCACCAGTGAATGGACAGGCCTTGAAGAGACCCAGTACTTC.

The V and J genes are TRBV25-1 and TRBJ2-7, with TRBD1 matching 9 bases. V lost 4 bases to trimming and J lost 7 bases; unmatched junction nucleotides: 11. The CDR3 spans 15 residues. The germline V gene has CDR1 MGHDK and CDR2 SYGVNS. In DNA form, the CDR3 reads TGTGCCAGCAGTGTACAGGGGGCGAGGGGCGCGGAGCAGTACTTC. Protein sequence: CASSVQGARGAEQYF.

This clonotype was seen many times. The V and J genes are TRBV10-3 and TRBJ1-4; D gene ambiguous. The CDR3 is made up of 15 amino acids. The germline CDR1 and CDR2 sequences are ENHRY and SYGVKD. Trimming pared 5 bases from V and 2 bases from J, leaving 12 bases between. For the CDR3, the DNA is TGTGCCATCAGTCCCGGTCCTACGACTAATGAAAAACTGTTTTTT. Translated: CAISPGPTTNEKLFF.

This clonotype was picked up many times. Here the CDR3 reads CASSFRQRNQPQHF. The CDR3 DNA reads TGTGCCAGCAGCTTTCGACAGCGCAATCAGCCCCAGCATTTT. The rearrangement links TRBV7-8 to TRBJ1-5; tentative D call: TRBD1 (5 bases). The CDR3 totals 14 residues. Germline loops: CDR1 SGHVS, CDR2 FQNEAQ. Deletions cut 3 bases from V and 2 bases from J, with 8 bases between.

This clonotype was observed many times. This chain links TRBV7-3 with TRBJ2-2; D perhaps matches TRBD1 (7 bases). CDR1 and CDR2 from the germline V gene are SGHTA and FQGTGA. The V and J ends lost 2 bases and 2 bases respectively, with 12 bases between them. The CDR3 runs to 16 residues. CDR3 residues: CASSLSGGTNTGELFF. As DNA, the CDR3 is TGTGCCAGCAGCTTATCAGGGGGGACAAACACCGGGGAGCTGTTTTTT.

This clonotype was detected ten times or more. This chain uses TRBV7-2 with TRBJ2-4; no clear D. V was cut by 5 bases and J by 0 bases, with 14 bases left in between. Germline lookup yields CDR1 SGHTA and CDR2 FQGNSA. There are 16 residues in the CDR3. The CDR3 DNA reads as TGTGCCAGCAGCATGCCAGAAGATCTAGCCAAAAACATTCAGTACTTC. As protein: CASSMPEDLAKNIQYF.

This clonotype was detected many times. This rearrangement joins TRBV6-5 to TRBJ2-7; D is uncertain. The CDR3 extends over 11 amino acids. Trimming stripped 5 bases from V and 5 bases from J, with 7 bases between. CDR1 MNHEY and CDR2 SVGAGI come from the germline V gene. CDR3 nucleotides: TGTGCCAGCAGTCGATTCGACGAGCAGTACTTC. As protein: CASSRFDEQYF.

The chain recombines TRBV2 with TRBJ1-1; TRBD1 matches 9 bases. The CDR3 length is 13 residues. V shed 6 bases, J shed 6 bases, and the junction held 5 bases outside the gene matches. The germline CDR1 and CDR2 sequences are SNHLY and FYNNEI. This chain's CDR3 is CASRQGAGPEAFF. DNA of the CDR3: TGTGCCAGCAGACAGGGGGCGGGTCCTGAAGCTTTCTTT. The full variable domain, rest sourced from reference TRBV2 and TRBJ1-1, is EPEVTQTPSHQVTQMGQEVILRCVPISNHLYFYWYRQILGQKVEFLVSFYNNEISEKSEIFDDQFSVERPDGSNFTLKIRSTKLEDSAMYFCASRQGAGPEAFFGQGTRLTVV.

This clonotype was counted between two and nine times. This chain joins TRBV10-3 and TRBJ1-5, with a possible D match to TRBD1 (6 bases). Trimming removed 3 bases from V and 3 bases from J, with 18 bases in between. The CDR3 totals 17 residues. Germline V gene lookup returns CDR1 ENHRY and CDR2 SYGVKD. CDR3 sequence (DNA): TGTGCCATCAGTGACTCCCCCCGGACAGTTTTCAATCAGCCCCAGCATTTT. It codes for CAISDSPRTVFNQPQHF.

This clonotype has just a few counts. The V gene is TRBV4-1, the J gene TRBJ1-5; tentative D call: TRBD1 (5 bases). Germline loops: CDR1 MGHRA, CDR2 YSYEKL. V lost 1 base and J 1 base, leaving 14 bases between the germline ends. CDR3 length equals 17 residues. CDR3 bases: TGCGCCAGCAGCCAAGTGCGGGGGGTCGGGAGCAATCAGCCCCAGCATTTT. Its protein is CASSQVRGVGSNQPQHF.

This clonotype was detected many times. V usage is TRBV10-3 and J usage is TRBJ1-5; 12 bases fit TRBD1. In germline, CDR1 is ENHRY, CDR2 SYGVKD. J gave up 5 bases and V 0 bases, and 2 bases lay outside the gene matches. The CDR3 runs 16 residues. Written as DNA, the CDR3 is TGTGCCATCAGTGAGTCGGGACAGGGGGCGGATCAGCCCCAGCATTTT. This encodes CAISESGQGADQPQHF.

The chain employs TRBV19 and TRBJ1-5; TRBD1 matches at 8 bases. The CDR3 contains 15 residues. Trimming removed 7 bases from V and 5 bases from J; junction bases left unmatched: 10. CDR1 is LNHDA, CDR2 SQIVND, per germline (reference sequence). The CDR3 loop is CASNNPGQVHQPQHF. CDR3 coding DNA: TGTGCCAGTAATAATCCGGGACAGGTACATCAGCCCCAGCATTTT.

This clonotype was found many times. V gene TRBV11-2 combines with J gene TRBJ2-6; 10 nucleotides align to TRBD1. After removal of 6 bases from V and 2 bases from J, the junction contained 7 bases not matched to a gene. CDR1 is SGHAT and CDR2 is FQNNGV in the germline V gene. The CDR3 runs to 17 residues. The CDR3 coding sequence is TGTGCCAGCAGGTCGACAGGGGGCACCACTGGGGCCAACGTCCTGACTTTC. As protein: CASRSTGGTTGANVLTF.